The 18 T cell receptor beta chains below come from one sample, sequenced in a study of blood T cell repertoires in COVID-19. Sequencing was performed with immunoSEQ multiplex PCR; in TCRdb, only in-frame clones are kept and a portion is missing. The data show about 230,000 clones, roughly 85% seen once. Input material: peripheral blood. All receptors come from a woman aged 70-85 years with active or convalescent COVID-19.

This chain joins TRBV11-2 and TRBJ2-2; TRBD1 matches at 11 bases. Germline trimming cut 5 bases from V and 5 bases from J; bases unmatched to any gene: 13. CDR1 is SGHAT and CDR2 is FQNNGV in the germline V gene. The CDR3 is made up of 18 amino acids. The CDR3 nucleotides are TGTGCCAGCAGCCCAGTCCTCACCGGGACAGGGGGAACCGGGGAGCTGTTTTTT. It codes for CASSPVLTGTGGTGELFF. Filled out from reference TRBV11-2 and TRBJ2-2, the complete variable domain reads EAGVAQSPRYKIIEKRQSVAFWCNPISGHATLYWYQQILGQGPKLLIQFQNNGVVDDSQLPKDRFSAERLKGVDSTLKIQPAKLEDSAVYLCASSPVLTGTGGTGELFFGEGSRLTVL.

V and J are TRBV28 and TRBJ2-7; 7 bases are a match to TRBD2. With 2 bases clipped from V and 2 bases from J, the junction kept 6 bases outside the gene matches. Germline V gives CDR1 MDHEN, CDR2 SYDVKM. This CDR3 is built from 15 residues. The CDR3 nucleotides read TGTGCCAGCAGTTTACAGAGAGCGGGACCCTACGAGCAGTACTTC. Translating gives CASSLQRAGPYEQYF.

CDR3 DNA sequence: TGTGCCAGCAGCCCCCGAGGGTCTAGCTCCTACGAGCAGTACTTC. Its protein product is CASSPRGSSSYEQYF. The chain is built from TRBV6-5 and TRBJ2-7, with D possibly TRBD2 on 5 matching bases. The CDR3 is 15 residues long. V was cut by 6 bases and J by 0 bases, with 15 bases left in between. Germline values: CDR1 MNHEY, CDR2 SVGAGI.

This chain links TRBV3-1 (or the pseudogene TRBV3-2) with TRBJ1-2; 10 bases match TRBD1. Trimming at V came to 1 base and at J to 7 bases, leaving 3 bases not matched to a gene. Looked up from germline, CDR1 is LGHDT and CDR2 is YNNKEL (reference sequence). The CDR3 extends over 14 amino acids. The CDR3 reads CASSQGQGAAGYTF. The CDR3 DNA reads TGTGCCAGCAGCCAAGGACAGGGGGCGGCTGGCTACACCTTC.

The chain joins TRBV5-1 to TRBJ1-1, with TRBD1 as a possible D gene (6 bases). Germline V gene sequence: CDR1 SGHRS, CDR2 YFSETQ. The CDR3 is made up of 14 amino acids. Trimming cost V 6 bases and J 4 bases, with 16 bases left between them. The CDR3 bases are TGCGCCAGCACGCCGGGACATTCGAGCACTGAAGCTTTCTTT. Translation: CASTPGHSSTEAFF.

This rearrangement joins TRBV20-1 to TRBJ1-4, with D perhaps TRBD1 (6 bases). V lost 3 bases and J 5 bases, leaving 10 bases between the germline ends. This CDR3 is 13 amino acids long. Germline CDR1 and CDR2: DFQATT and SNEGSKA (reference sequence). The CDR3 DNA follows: TGCAGTGCTAGTATAACAGGGAATGAAAAACTGTTTTTT. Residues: CSASITGNEKLFF.

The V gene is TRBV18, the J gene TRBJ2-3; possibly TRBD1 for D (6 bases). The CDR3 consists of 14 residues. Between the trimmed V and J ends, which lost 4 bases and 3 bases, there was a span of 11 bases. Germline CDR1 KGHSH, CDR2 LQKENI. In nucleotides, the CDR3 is TGTGCCAGCTCACTTCCTACAGGGACAGATACGCAGTATTTT. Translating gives CASSLPTGTDTQYF.

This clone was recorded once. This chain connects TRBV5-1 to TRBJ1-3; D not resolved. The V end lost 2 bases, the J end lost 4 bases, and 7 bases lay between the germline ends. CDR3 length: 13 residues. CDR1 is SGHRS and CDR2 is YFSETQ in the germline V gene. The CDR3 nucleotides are TGCGCCAGCAGCTTCGGTATCGGAAACACCATATATTTT. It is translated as CASSFGIGNTIYF.

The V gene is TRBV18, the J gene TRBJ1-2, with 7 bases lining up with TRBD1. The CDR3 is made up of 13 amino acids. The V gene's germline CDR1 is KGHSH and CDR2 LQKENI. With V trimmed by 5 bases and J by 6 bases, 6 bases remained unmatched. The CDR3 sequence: CASSAGQTNGYTF. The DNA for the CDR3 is TGTGCCAGCTCAGCGGGACAGACAAATGGCTACACCTTC.

CDR3 nucleotide sequence: TGCGCCAGCAGCTTGGGGGCAGAAAGCAATCAGCCCCAGCATTTT. Translating it yields CASSLGAESNQPQHF. The chain uses TRBV5-1 and TRBJ1-5, with unresolved D. Per germline, CDR1 SGHRS and CDR2 YFSETQ. CDR3 length: 15 amino acids. V was pared by 0 bases and J by 1 base, with 8 bases between.

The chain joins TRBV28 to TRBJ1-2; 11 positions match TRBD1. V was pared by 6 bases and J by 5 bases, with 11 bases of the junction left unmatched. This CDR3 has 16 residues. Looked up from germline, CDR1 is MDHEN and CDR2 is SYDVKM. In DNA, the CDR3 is TGTGCCAGCAGGGATCCGGGACAGGGGGGTCTATATGGCTACACCTTC. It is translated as CASRDPGQGGLYGYTF.

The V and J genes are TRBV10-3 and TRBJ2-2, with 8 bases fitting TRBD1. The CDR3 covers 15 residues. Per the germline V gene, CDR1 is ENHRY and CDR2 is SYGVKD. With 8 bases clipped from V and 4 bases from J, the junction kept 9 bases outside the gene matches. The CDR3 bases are TGTGCCATCGACCGTGGACAGGGAGGCACCGGGGAGCTGTTTTTT. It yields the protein CAIDRGQGGTGELFF.

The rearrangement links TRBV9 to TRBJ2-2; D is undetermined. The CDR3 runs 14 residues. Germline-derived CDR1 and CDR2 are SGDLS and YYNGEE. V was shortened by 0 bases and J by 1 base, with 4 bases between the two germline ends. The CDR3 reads CASSVGGNTGELFF. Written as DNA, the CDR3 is TGTGCCAGCAGCGTAGGAGGGAACACCGGGGAGCTGTTTTTT.

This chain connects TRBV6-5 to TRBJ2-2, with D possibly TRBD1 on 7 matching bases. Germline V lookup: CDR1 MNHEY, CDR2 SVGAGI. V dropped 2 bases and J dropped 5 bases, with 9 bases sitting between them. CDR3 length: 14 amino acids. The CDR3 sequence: CASSYQGGTGELFF. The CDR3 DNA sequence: TGTGCCAGCAGTTACCAGGGGGGTACCGGGGAGCTGTTTTTT.

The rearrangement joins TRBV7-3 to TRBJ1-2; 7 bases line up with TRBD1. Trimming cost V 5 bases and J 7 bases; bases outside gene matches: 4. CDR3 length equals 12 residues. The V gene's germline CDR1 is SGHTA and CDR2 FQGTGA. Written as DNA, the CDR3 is TGTGCCAGCAGCATGGCAGGGGGTGGCTACACCTTC. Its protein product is CASSMAGGGYTF.

The CDR3 spells CASSLAGGTGEAFF. As DNA, the CDR3 is TGTGCCAGCAGCTTGGCCGGCGGGACCGGTGAAGCTTTCTTT. This chain uses TRBV5-5 with TRBJ1-1, with a weak D call TRBD1 (5 bases). Germline V gene data show CDR1 as SGHKS and CDR2 as YYEKEE (reference sequence). The germline V and J ends were trimmed by 0 bases and 7 bases, with 13 bases remaining between them. The CDR3 covers 14 residues.

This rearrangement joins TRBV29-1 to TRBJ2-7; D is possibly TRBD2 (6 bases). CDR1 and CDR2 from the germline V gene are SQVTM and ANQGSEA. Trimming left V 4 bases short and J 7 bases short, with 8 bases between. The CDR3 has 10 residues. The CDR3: CSVAEGEQYF. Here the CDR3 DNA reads TGCAGCGTTGCGGAGGGAGAGCAGTACTTC.

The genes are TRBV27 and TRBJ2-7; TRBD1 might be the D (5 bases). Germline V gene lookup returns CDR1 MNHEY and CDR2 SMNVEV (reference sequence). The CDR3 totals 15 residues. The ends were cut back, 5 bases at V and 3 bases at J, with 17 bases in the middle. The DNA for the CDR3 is TGTGCCAGCAGTCCCCTCTCAGGGATCTTCTACGAGCAGTACTTC. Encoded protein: CASSPLSGIFYEQYF.